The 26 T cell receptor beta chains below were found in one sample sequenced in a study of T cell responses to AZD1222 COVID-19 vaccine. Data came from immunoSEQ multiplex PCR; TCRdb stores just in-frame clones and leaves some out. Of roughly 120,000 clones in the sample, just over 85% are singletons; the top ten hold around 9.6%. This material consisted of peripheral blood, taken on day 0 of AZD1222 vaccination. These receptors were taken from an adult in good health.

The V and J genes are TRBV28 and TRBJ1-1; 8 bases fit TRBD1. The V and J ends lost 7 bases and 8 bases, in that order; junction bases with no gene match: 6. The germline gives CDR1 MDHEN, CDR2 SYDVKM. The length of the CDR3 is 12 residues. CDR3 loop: CASTYQGAEAFF. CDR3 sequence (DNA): TGTGCCAGCACTTACCAGGGGGCGGAAGCTTTCTTT.

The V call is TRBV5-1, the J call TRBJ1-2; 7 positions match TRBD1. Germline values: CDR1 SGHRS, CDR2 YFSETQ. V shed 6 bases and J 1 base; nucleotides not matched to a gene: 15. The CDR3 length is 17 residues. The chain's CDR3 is CASNPLYGTELNYGYTF. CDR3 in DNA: TGCGCCAGCAACCCCCTCTACGGGACAGAACTTAACTATGGCTACACCTTC. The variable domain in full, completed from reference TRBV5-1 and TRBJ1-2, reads KAGVTQTPRYLIKTRGQQVTLSCSPISGHRSVSWYQQTPGQGLQFLFEYFSETQRNKGNFPGRFSGRQFSNSRSEMNVSTLELGDSALYLCASNPLYGTELNYGYTFGSGTRLTVV.

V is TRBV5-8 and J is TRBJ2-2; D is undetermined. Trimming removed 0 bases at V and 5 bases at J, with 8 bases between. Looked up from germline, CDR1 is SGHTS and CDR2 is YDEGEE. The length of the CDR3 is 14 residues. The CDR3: CASSLGVRTGELFF. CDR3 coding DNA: TGTGCCAGCAGCTTGGGGGTTCGTACCGGGGAGCTGTTTTTT.

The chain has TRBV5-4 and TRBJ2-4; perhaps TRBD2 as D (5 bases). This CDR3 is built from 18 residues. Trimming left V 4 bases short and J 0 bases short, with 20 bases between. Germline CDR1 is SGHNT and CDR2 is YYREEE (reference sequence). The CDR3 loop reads CASSPKLDLGLAKNIQYF. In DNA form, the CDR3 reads TGTGCCAGCAGCCCCAAACTAGACCTAGGGCTAGCCAAAAACATTCAGTACTTC.

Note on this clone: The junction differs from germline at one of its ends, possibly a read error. CDR3 residues: CSVDRTRQYYGYTF. The DNA for the CDR3 is TGCAGCGTTGATCGTACCAGACAGTACTACGGCTACACCTTC. The chain employs TRBV29-1 and TRBJ1-2; D is possibly TRBD1 (5 bases). Germline lookup yields CDR1 SQVTM and CDR2 ANQGSEA. CDR3 length: 14 residues.

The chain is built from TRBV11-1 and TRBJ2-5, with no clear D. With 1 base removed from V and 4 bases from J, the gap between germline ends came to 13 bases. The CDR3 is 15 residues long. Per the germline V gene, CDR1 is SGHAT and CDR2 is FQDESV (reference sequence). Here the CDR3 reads CASSLVPVYGETQYF. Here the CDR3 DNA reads TGTGCCAGCAGCTTAGTTCCGGTATATGGAGAGACCCAGTACTTC.

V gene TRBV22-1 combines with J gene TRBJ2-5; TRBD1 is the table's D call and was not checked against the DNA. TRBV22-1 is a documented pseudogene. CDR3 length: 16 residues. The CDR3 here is CPGSANTPLKEETQYF. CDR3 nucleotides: TGTCCTGGGAGCGCAAATACACCCTTGAAAGAAGAGACCCAGTACTTC.

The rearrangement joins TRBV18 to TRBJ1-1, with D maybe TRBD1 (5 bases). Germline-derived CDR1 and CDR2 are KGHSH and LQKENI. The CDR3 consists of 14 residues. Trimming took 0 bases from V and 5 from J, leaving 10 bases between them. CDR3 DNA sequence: TGTGCCAGCTCACCACCGGGAGGGGCAACTGAAGCTTTCTTT. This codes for CASSPPGGATEAFF.

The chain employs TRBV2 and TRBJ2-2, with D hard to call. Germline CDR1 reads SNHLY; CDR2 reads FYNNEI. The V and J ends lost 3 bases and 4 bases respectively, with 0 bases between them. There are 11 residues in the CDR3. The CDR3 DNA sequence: TGTGCCAGCAGTGACACCGGGGAGCTGTTTTTT. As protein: CASSDTGELFF.

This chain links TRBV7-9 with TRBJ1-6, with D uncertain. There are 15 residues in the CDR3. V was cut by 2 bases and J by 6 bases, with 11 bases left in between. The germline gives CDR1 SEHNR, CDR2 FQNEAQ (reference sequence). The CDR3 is CASSLIRRSNSPLHF. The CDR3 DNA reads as TGTGCCAGCAGCTTAATACGCCGTTCTAATTCACCCCTCCACTTT. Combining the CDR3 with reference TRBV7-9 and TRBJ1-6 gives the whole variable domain DTGVSQNPRHKITKRGQNVTFRCDPISEHNRLYWYRQTLGQGPEFLTYFQNEAQLEKSRLLSDRFSAERPKGSFSTLEIQRTEQGDSAMYLCASSLIRRSNSPLHFGNGTRLTVT.

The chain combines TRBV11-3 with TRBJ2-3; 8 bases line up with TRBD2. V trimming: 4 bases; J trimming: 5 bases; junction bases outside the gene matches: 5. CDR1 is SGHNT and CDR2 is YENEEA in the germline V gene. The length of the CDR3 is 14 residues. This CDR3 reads CASSSPLAGDTQYF. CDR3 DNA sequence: TGTGCCAGCAGCTCCCCCCTAGCGGGAGATACGCAGTATTTT.

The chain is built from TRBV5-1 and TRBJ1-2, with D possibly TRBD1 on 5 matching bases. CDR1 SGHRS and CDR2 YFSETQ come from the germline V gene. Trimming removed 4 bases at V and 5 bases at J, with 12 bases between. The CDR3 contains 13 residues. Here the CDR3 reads CASSPDTFYGYTF. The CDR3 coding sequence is TGCGCCAGCAGCCCGGACACATTTTATGGCTACACCTTC.

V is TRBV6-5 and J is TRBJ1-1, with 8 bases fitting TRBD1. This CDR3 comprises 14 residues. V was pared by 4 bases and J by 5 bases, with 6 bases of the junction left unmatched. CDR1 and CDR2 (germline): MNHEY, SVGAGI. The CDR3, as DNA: TGTGCCAGCAGTTCCGGGACAGGAACGACTGAAGCTTTCTTT. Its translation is CASSSGTGTTEAFF.

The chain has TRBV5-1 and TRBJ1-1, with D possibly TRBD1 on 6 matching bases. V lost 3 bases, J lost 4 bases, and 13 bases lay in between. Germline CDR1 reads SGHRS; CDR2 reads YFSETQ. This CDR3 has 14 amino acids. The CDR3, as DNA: TGCGCCAGCAGCTACAGGGTTGGGGGCACTGAAGCTTTCTTT. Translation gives CASSYRVGGTEAFF.

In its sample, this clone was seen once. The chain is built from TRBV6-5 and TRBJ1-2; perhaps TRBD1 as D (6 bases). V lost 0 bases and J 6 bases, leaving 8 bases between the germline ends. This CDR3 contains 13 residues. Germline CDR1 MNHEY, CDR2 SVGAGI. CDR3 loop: CASSYSTGHGYTF. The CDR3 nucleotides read TGTGCCAGCAGTTACTCTACAGGGCATGGCTACACCTTC.

The CDR3 loop reads CASSLSRGTGNTIYF. The CDR3 DNA sequence: TGTGCCAGCAGTTTATCGCGGGGAACTGGAAACACCATATATTTT. The chain links TRBV27 to TRBJ1-3, with D hard to call. This CDR3 has 15 amino acids. Between the trimmed V and J ends, which lost 0 bases and 2 bases, there was a span of 8 bases. Germline V gene lookup returns CDR1 MNHEY and CDR2 SMNVEV (reference sequence).

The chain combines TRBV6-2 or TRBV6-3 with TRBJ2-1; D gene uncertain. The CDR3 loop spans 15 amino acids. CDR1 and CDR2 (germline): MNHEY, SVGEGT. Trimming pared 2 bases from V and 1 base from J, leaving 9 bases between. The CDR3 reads CASSYRGVSYNEQFF. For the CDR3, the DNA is TGTGCCAGCAGTTACCGAGGCGTTTCCTACAATGAGCAGTTCTTC.

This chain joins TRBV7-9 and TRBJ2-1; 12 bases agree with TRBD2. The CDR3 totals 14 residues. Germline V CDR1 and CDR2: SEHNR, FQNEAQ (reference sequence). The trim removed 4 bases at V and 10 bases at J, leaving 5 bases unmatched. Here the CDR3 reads CASSSTGLAGEQFF. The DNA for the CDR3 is TGTGCCAGCAGCTCGACTGGACTAGCGGGGGAGCAGTTCTTC.

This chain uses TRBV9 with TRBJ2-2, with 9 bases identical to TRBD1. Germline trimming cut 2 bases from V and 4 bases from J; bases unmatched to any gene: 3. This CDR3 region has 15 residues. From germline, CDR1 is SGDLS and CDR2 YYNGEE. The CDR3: CASSVSGQGTGELFF. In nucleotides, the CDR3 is TGTGCCAGCAGCGTCTCGGGACAGGGCACCGGGGAGCTGTTTTTT.

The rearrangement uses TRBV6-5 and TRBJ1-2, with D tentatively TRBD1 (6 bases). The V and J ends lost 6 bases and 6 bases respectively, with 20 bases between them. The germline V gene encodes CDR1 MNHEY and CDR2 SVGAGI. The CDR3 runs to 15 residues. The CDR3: CASRYPSDRSNGYTF. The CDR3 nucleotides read TGTGCCAGCAGGTACCCCTCCGACAGGTCAAATGGCTACACCTTC.

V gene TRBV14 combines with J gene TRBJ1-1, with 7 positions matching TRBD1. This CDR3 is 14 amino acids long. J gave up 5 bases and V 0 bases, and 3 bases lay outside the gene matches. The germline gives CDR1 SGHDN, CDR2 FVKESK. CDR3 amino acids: CASSQEGQHTEAFF. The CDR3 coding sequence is TGTGCCAGCAGCCAAGAGGGACAGCATACTGAAGCTTTCTTT. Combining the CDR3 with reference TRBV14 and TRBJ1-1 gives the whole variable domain EAGVTQFPSHSVIEKGQTVTLRCDPISGHDNLYWYRRVMGKEIKFLLHFVKESKQDESGMPNNRFLAERTGGTYSTLKVQPAELEDSGVYFCASSQEGQHTEAFFGQGTRLTVV.

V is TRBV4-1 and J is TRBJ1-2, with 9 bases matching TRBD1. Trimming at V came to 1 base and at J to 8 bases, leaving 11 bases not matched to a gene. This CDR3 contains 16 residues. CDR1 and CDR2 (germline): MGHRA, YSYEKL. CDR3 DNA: TGCGCCAGCAGCCAAGCCGGGACAGGGAAGAGTGGGGGCTACACCTTC. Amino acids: CASSQAGTGKSGGYTF.

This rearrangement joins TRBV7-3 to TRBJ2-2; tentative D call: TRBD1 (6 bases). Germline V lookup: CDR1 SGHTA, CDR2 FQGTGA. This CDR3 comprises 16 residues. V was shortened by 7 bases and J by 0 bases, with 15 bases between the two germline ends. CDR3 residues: CASTPFGGANTGELFF. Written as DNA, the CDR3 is TGTGCCAGCACCCCCTTTGGGGGCGCGAACACCGGGGAGCTGTTTTTT. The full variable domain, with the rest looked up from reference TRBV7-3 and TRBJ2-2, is GAGVSQTPSNKVTEKGKYVELRCDPISGHTALYWYRQSLGQGPEFLIYFQGTGAADDSGLPNDRFFAVRPEGSVSTLKIQRTERGDSAVYLCASTPFGGANTGELFFGEGSRLTVL.

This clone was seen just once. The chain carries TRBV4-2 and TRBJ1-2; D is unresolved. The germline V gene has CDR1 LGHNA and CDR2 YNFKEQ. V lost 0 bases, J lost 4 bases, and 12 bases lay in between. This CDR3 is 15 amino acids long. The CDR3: CASSQDRQQPYGYTF. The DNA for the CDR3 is TGTGCCAGCAGCCAAGATCGGCAACAGCCCTATGGCTACACCTTC.

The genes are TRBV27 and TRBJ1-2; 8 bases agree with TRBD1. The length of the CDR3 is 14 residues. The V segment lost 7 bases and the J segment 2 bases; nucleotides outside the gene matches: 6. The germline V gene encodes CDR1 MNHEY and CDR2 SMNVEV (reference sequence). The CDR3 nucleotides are TGTGCCAGCACCCCAGGGGGCCAGAACTATGGCTACACCTTC. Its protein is CASTPGGQNYGYTF.

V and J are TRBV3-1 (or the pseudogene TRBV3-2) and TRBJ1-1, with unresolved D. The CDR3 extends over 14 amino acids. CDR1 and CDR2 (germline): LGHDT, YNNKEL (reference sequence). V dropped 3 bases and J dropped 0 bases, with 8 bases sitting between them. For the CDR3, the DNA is TGTGCCAGCAGCCAGTCAGGTCTGAACACTGAAGCTTTCTTT. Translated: CASSQSGLNTEAFF.